This T cell receptor (beta chain) originates from a study of shared clonotypes between healthy human individuals (dated by TCRdb to about 2020). In the study overall: Two women and a few men aged 18 to 49 years were included in the cohort. For each donor, CD4 naive and CD4 memory were each given three plates, CD8 naive was given two plates, and CD8 memory was given one plate. The study deeply sequenced blood TCR repertoires of five healthy adults to estimate repertoire size and the extent of clonotype sharing between individuals. Different laboratories and diverse techniques were used to prepare libraries and sequence TCR repertoires, to increase sequencing depth and limit assay-specific biases. Between about 0.8 and 9 billion PBMCs per donor were obtained by leukapheresis.

Donors were healthy HIV-negative adults with no recently reported acute infections or vaccinations. Only Caucasian adults living in Nashville, Tennessee, USA were represented among the donors. CD4+ T cells were enriched by magnetic negative selection; naive cells were then positively selected on CD45RA, and the negative fraction formed the memory subset. After blood collection by leukapheresis, PBMCs were isolated using Ficoll-Histopaque density gradient centrifugation and then cryopreserved in the vapor phase of liquid nitrogen. Analytical flow cytometry was used to check the purity and quantity of each magnetically sorted T cell population. Each sorted fraction had its genomic DNA isolated and then quantified by UV absorbance on a Nanodrop 2000c. Regarding this clone: The specificity of this receptor is unknown. It has no much larger one-base neighbor in the sample; base qualities were not kept.

The germline V gene gives CDR1 as SGHTA and CDR2 as FQGNSA. The CDR3, cysteine through phenylalanine, is 16 amino acids long. The kept DNA is CDR3 alone, 48 bases in frame from the first base. Unmatched junction bases come to 5, with V trimmed by 1 base and J by 0 bases. The investigation overall reported the following: Even with the large sequencing depth, rarefaction of the sorted-subset datasets indicated that sequencing was incomplete. Approximately 5% of naive CD4, 3% to 4% of naive CD8, about 2.4% of memory CD4, and 0.4% of memory CD8 clonotypes were shared across a few donors. Because the study included a small number of donors, the genetic and exposure-history diversity represented was limited. Sampling was restricted to blood, and TCR repertoires in tissue are likely to differ from TCR repertoires in blood. Estimated clonotype richness was generally larger for naive than for memory subsets. Pairwise subsampling indicated that sequencing depth was expected to affect the degree of clonotype sharing among donors. Compared with non-shared clonotypes, clonotypes shared by all four sorted-subset donors had higher generation probabilities.

Using the deep immunoSEQ assay, multiplex PCR amplified TCR CDR3 regions from genomic DNA. For each cell subset, the extracted genomic DNA was distributed evenly across all wells of several immunoSEQ 96-well plates, and each plate served as one replicate. For sorted subsets, approximately 210 ng genomic DNA, equal to 30,000 or so T cell genomes, was loaded into each replicate PCR. Purified libraries were measured with a Qubit 3.0 fluorometer, size-checked on a Bioanalyzer 2100, and measured again with the KAPA Library Quantification kit. Every immunoSEQ 96-well plate was sequenced on a separate single-read 150-cycle Illumina NextSeq 550 flow cell. Per the original workflow: Because the immunoSEQ output held only junctional sequences and lacked quality scores, the filtering could not match the filtering applied to full-length reads. Sequences were annotated with PyIR, a Python wrapper for IgBLAST v1.9, and V/J genes and CDR3 were assigned using IMGT germline references. Reads were filtered out if the reads had weak V/J assignments (E-value above 1e-6), no CDR3, stop codons, out-of-frame junctions, or ambiguous translated residues. A V3J clonotype was defined by an identical inferred V gene, J gene, and CDR3 amino acid sequence. Percentage overlap between repertoires was computed as shared unique clonotypes divided by the size of the smaller repertoire. Richness of each repertoire was evaluated using RTK rarefaction, the Chao1 estimator, and Recon v2.1 estimates of unobserved clonotypes. Generation probabilities for all TCRbeta clonotypes obtained by the gDNA method from a few donors were computed using OLGA. Here the immuneACCESS table is served through TCRdb, limited to in-frame sequences with V and J called. Missing clones are a known gap in these copies; in checked studies unresolved V genes cover under half, and the rest lacks a known reason. V and J calls and clone size are those listed in that table; D and trimming were worked out from the DNA. Present in this sample are some 2 million clones, roughly 96% of which were seen just once. Clones ranked in the top ten supply more than 0.1% of the sample.

The sequence joins TRBV7-2 to TRBJ2-7; TRBD2 lines up with 8 middle nucleotides. The sequence was obtained from a man younger than 35 in good health. Sequencing was performed on naive CD4+ T cells sorted from blood. Per the publication, the cell subset or site label means: CD45RA+ positively selected. The CDR3 amino acid sequence is: CASSLVLSGSSYEQYF. The DNA reads as follows: TGTGCCAGCAGCTTAGTACTAAGCGGGAGCTCCTACGAGCAGTACTTC.